The 16 T cell receptor beta chains given below trace back to one sample, sequenced in a study of T cells expressing NK-cell markers. TCRdb reprocessed the 5' RACE reads and reports one entry per CDR3 protein, with no DNA. This sample lists 25,000 to 35,000 distinct CDR3 sequences; its ten largest clones have about 60%. Material for sequencing was blood T cells: a sorted CD56 or NKG2C T cell subset, CD4+ or CD8+ T cells, or bulk PBMC T cells (not recorded which). These receptors were obtained from a woman between 18 and 70 years old in good health.

The V and J genes are TRBV3-1 and TRBJ1-4; TCRdb proposes TRBD1, but this gene call is untestable without DNA. Germline V gene lookup returns CDR1 LGHDT and CDR2 YNNKEL (reference sequence). CDR3 length: 15 amino acids. CDR3 protein: CASSPGQGQNEKLFF.

The V and J genes are TRBV13 and TRBJ1-1; there is no DNA to check the TCRdb D call of TRBD1. The CDR3 loop spans 13 amino acids. The germline V gene encodes CDR1 PRHDT and CDR2 FYEKMQ (reference sequence). CDR3 region: CASSPRTGSEAFF. The full variable domain, rest sourced from reference TRBV13 and TRBJ1-1, is AAGVIQSPRHLIKEKRETATLKCYPIPRHDTVYWYQQGPGQDPQFLISFYEKMQSDKGSIPDRFSAQQFSDYHSELNMSSLELGDSALYFCASSPRTGSEAFFGQGTRLTVV.

J is TRBJ2-1 and V is TRBV7-6; TCRdb names TRBD1, which stays unverified in the absence of DNA. CDR3 size: 17 residues. CDR1 and CDR2 (germline): SGHVS, FNYEAQ. The CDR3 reads CASSPRGDGGSYNEQFF.

The chain combines TRBV29-1 with TRBJ1-1; the D gene TCRdb calls, TRBD1, cannot be checked with no DNA. The CDR3 extends over 14 amino acids. The germline gives CDR1 SQVTM, CDR2 ANQGSEA. Here the CDR3 reads CSVFTGTGNTEAFF.

V gene TRBV19 combines with J gene TRBJ1-1. This CDR3 has 13 amino acids. Germline loops: CDR1 LNHDA, CDR2 SQIVND (reference sequence). The CDR3 loop is CASSIYSRTEAFF. The complete variable domain, with remaining parts taken from reference TRBV19 and TRBJ1-1, reads DGGITQSPKYLFRKEGQNVTLSCEQNLNHDAMYWYRQDPGQGLRLIYYSQIVNDFQKGDIAEGYSVSREKKESFPLTVTSAQKNPTAFYLCASSIYSRTEAFFGQGTRLTVV.

This chain uses TRBV28 with TRBJ2-1; without DNA, the TCRdb call of TRBD1 cannot be checked. The CDR3 totals 16 residues. The germline V gene has CDR1 MDHEN and CDR2 SYDVKM. The CDR3 protein is CASSKDRGAIYDEQFF.

The chain's CDR3 is CASRRLAEETQYF. This chain links TRBV19 with TRBJ2-5; without DNA, the TCRdb call of TRBD2 cannot be checked. The CDR3 spans 13 residues. The V gene's germline CDR1 is LNHDA and CDR2 SQIVND (reference sequence).

V gene TRBV28 combines with J gene TRBJ2-3; TCRdb's D gene call, TRBD1, goes unchecked for lack of DNA. Germline lookup yields CDR1 MDHEN and CDR2 SYDVKM. The CDR3 covers 17 residues. CDR3 sequence reads: CASSLFRVGGNTDTQYF.

The chain has TRBV11-2 and TRBJ2-1; TCRdb's D call of TRBD1 is untestable without DNA. The V gene's germline CDR1 is SGHAT and CDR2 FQNNGV. The CDR3 sequence is 13 residues long. CDR3 region: CASALQGYNEQFF.

J is TRBJ2-1 and V is TRBV7-9; lacking DNA, the TRBD2 call made by TCRdb goes unchecked. Germline V lookup: CDR1 SEHNR, CDR2 FQNEAQ (reference sequence). This CDR3 comprises 15 residues. CDR3 sequence: CASSSISGSRNEQFF.

The chain employs TRBV15 and TRBJ1-4; TCRdb proposes TRBD1, but this gene call is untestable without DNA. Germline V CDR1 and CDR2: LNHNV, YYDKDF (reference sequence). The length of the CDR3 is 15 residues. The CDR3 sequence: CATSRERGPNEKLFF.

This rearrangement joins TRBV27 to TRBJ1-4; absent DNA, TCRdb's TRBD1 call cannot be checked. This CDR3 contains 15 residues. The germline V gene encodes CDR1 MNHEY and CDR2 SMNVEV (reference sequence). This CDR3 reads CASSLSSRVNEKLFF.

CDR3 amino acids: CASSRAGGGNTEAFF. The V and J genes are TRBV4-1 and TRBJ1-1; TCRdb calls TRBD1, which cannot be checked without DNA. This CDR3 is 15 amino acids long. From germline, CDR1 is MGHRA and CDR2 YSYEKL.

This rearrangement joins TRBV6-5 to TRBJ2-2; the TRBD2 assignment by TCRdb is unverifiable without DNA. Germline-derived CDR1 and CDR2 are MNHEY and SVGAGI. The length of the CDR3 is 16 residues. CDR3 amino acids: CASISSGRFGTGELFF.

The rearrangement uses TRBV9 and TRBJ2-3; with no DNA, the TCRdb D assignment of TRBD2 cannot be verified. The CDR3 is 17 amino acids. Germline lookup yields CDR1 SGDLS and CDR2 YYNGEE. The chain's CDR3 is CASSPVFAGSSTDTQYF.

This rearrangement joins TRBV5-1 to TRBJ1-5. Germline V lookup: CDR1 SGHRS, CDR2 YFSETQ. The CDR3 has 16 residues. This CDR3 is CASSPEGEVSNQPQHF.